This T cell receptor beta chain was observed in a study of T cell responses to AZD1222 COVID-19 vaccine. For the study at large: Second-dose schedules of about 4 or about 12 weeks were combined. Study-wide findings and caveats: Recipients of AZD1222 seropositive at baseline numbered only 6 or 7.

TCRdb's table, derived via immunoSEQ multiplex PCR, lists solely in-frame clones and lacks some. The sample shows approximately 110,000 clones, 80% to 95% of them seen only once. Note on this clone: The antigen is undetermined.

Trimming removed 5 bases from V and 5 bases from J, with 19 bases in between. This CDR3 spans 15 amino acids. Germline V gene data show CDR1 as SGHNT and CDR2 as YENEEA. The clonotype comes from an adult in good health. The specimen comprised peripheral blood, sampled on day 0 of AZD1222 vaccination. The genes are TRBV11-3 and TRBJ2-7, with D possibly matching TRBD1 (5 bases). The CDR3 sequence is CASSARQTLGDEQYF. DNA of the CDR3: TGTGCCAGCAGCGCCCGACAGACCCTTGGGGACGAGCAGTACTTC.